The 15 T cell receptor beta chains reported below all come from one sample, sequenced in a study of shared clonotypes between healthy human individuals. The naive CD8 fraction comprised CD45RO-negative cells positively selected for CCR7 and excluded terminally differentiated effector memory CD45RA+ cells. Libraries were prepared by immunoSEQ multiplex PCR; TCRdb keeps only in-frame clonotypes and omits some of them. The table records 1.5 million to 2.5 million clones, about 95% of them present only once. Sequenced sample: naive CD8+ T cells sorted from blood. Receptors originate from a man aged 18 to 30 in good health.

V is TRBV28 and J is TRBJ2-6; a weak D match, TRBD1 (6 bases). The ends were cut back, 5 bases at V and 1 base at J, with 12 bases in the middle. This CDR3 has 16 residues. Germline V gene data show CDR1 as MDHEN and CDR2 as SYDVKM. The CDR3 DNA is TGTGCCAGCAGTAACAGGGTGGCATCTGGGGCCAACGTCCTGACTTTC. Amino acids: CASSNRVASGANVLTF.

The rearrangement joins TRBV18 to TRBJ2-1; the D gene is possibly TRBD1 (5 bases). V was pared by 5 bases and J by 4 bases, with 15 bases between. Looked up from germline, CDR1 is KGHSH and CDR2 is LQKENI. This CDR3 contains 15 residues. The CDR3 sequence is CASSFDSPKYNEQFF. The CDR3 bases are TGTGCCAGCTCATTCGACAGCCCGAAGTACAATGAGCAGTTCTTC.

The CDR3 loop is CASSYLGMRNQPQHF. The CDR3, as DNA: TGTGCCAGCAGTTACTTAGGAATGCGAAATCAGCCCCAGCATTTT. The rearrangement uses TRBV6-7 and TRBJ1-5; no clear D. TRBV6-7 is filed as an ORF, its function uncertain. Trimming removed 1 base at V and 4 bases at J, with 11 bases between. This CDR3 is built from 15 residues.

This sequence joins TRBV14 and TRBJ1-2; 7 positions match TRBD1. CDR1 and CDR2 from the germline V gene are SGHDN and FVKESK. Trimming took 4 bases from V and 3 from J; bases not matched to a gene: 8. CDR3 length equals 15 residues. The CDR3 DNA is TGTGCCAGCAGCCCGACGGACAGGACAGACTATGGCTACACCTTC. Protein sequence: CASSPTDRTDYGYTF.

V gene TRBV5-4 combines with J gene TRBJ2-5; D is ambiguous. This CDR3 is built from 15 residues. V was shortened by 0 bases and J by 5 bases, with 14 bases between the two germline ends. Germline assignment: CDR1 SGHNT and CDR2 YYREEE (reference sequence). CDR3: CASSLAGVGWETQYF. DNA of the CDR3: TGTGCCAGCAGCTTGGCCGGAGTGGGGTGGGAGACCCAGTACTTC.

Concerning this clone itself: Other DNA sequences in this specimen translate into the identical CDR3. CDR3 sequence: CAWSVGANVLTF. The CDR3 coding sequence is TGTGCCTGGAGTGTCGGGGCCAACGTCCTGACTTTC. The chain couples TRBV30 to TRBJ2-6; D is uncertain. V gave up 0 bases and J gave up 4 bases, with 1 base separating them. The length of the CDR3 is 12 residues. The germline CDR1 and CDR2 sequences are GTSNPN and SVGIG (reference sequence).

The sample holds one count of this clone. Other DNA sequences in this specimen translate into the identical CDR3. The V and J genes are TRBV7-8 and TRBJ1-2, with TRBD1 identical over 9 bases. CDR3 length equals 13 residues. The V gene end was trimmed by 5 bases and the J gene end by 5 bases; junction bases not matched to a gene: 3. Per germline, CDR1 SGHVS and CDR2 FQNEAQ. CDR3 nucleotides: TGTGCCAGCAGCCCGGGGACAGGGTATGGCTACACCTTC. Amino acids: CASSPGTGYGYTF.

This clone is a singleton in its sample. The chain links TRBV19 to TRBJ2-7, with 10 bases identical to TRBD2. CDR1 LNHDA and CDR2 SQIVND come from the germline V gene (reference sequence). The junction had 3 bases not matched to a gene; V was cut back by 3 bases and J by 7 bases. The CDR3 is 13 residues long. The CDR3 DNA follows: TGTGCCAGTAGTATTTTACTAGCGGGAGAGCAGTACTTC. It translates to CASSILLAGEQYF.

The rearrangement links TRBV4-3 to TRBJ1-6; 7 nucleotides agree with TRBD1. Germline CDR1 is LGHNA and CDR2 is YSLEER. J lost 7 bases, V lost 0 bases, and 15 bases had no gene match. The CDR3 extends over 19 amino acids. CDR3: CASSQDTGLGQGENSPLHF. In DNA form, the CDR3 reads TGCGCCAGCAGCCAAGATACGGGCTTAGGGCAGGGGGAAAATTCACCCCTCCACTTT.

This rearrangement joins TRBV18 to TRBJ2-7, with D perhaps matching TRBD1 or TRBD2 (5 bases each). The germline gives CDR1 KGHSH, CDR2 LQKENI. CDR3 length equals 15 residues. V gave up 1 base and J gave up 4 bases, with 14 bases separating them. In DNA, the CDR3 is TGTGCCAGCTCACCACGCGGGCAGGGAGTATACGAGCAGTACTTC. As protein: CASSPRGQGVYEQYF.

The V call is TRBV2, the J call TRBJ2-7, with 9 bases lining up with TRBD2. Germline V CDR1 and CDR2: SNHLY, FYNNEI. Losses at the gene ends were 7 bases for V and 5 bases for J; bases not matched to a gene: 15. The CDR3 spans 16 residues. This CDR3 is CASNGPAGLAADEQYF. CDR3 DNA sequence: TGTGCCAGCAACGGTCCGGCGGGACTAGCCGCAGACGAGCAGTACTTC.

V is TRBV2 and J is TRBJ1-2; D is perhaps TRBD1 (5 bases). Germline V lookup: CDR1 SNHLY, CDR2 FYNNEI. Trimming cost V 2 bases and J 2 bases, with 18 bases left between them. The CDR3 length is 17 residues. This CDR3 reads CASSESTGGTTNYGYTF. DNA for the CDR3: TGTGCCAGCAGTGAAAGTACAGGAGGAACGACAAACTATGGCTACACCTTC.

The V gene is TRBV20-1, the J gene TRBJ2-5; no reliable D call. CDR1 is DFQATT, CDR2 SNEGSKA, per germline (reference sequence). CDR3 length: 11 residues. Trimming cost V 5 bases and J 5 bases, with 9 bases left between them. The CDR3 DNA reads TGCAGTGCTCCGGCCGGGGAGACCCAGTACTTC. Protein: CSAPAGETQYF.

The CDR3 nucleotides are TGCGCCAGCAGCTATGACAGGGTTCCGTACGAGCAGTACTTC. It codes for CASSYDRVPYEQYF. The chain employs TRBV5-1 and TRBJ2-7, with 7 nucleotides matching TRBD1. The CDR3 length is 14 residues. CDR1 is SGHRS and CDR2 is YFSETQ in the germline V gene. J was trimmed by 4 bases and V by 3 bases; bases with no gene match: 7.

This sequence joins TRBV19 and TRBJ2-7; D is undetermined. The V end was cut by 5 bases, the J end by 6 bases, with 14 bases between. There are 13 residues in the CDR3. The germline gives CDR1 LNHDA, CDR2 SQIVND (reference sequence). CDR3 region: CASSSLAAGEQYF. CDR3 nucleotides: TGTGCCAGTAGTTCTCTCGCAGCCGGCGAGCAGTACTTC.